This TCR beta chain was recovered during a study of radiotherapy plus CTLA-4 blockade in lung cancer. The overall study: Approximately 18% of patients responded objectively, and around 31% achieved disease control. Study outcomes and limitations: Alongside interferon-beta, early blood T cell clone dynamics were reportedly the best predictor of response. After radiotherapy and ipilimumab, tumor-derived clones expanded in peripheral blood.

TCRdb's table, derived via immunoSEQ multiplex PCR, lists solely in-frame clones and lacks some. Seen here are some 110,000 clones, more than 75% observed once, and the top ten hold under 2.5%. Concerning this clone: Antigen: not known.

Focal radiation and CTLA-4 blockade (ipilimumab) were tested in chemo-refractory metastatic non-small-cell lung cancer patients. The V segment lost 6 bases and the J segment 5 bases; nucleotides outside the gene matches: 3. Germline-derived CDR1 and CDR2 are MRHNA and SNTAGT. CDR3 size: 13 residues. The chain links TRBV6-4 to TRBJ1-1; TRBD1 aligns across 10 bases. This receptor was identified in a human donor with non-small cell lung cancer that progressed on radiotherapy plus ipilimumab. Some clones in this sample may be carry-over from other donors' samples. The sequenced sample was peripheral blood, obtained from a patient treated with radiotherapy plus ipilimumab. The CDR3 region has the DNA TGTGCCAGCAGCGCGGACAGGGGGACTGAAGCTTTCTTT. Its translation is CASSADRGTEAFF.